This TCR beta chain was sequenced during a study of cytomegalovirus exposure and HLA in healthy donors. V lost 5 bases, J lost 2 bases, and 5 bases stayed unmatched. Germline CDR1 SGHTA, CDR2 FQGNSA. The CDR3 covers 16 residues. PCR employed 60 Vbeta and 13 Jbeta primers. The table came from immunoSEQ multiplex PCR; TCRdb's copy has only in-frame clones and leaves some out. This sample carries over 100,000 clones, approximately 72% of them seen once, and the ten largest clones take 1.5%. The V call is TRBV7-2, the J call TRBJ2-7; 14 bases line up with TRBD2. Material for sequencing was PBMCs. The TCR sequence derives from a man between 18 and 35 years old in good health and CMV-seronegative. The CDR3 here is CASSLQTSGRAYEQYF. CDR3 nucleotide sequence: TGTGCCAGCAGCCTACAGACTAGCGGGAGGGCCTACGAGCAGTACTTC.